A selection of T cell receptor beta chains follows, all from one sample in a study of shared clonotypes between healthy human individuals. Assay used: immunoSEQ multiplex PCR; TCRdb lists only in-frame clones, some missing. This sample has under 600,000 clones, with about 80% found just once. Sequencing was performed on PBMCs. Receptors originate from a woman aged 40 to 50 in good health. Some clones in this sample may be carry-over from other donors' samples. CDR3s include the opening cysteine and the closing phenylalanine or tryptophan. The order of the fields is clone size, J gene, V gene, D gene, CDR3 protein, CDR3 DNA. The D gene is left open where the match is weak. Some rows have no size entry. The others give once, few or many, or a class for an expanded clone.

size: -
J: TRBJ2-2
V: TRBV28
D: -
CDR3: CASSPPGQGATSGTSFGELFF
DNA: TGTGCCAGCAGTCCGCCGGGACAGGGTGCCACTAGCGGGACTTCGTTCGGGGAGCTGTTTTTT

size: -
J: TRBJ2-7
V: TRBV27
D: -
CDR3: CASSPFEAAVKQYF
DNA: TGTGCCAGCAGTCCTTTTGAGGCAGCGGTTAAGCAGTACTTC

size: few
J: TRBJ2-3
V: TRBV28
D: -
CDR3: CASSSALTQYF
DNA: TGTGCCAGCAGTTCCGCGCTCACGCAGTATTTT

size: -
J: TRBJ2-3
V: TRBV7-2
D: -
CDR3: CASSFSQSTDTQYF
DNA: TGTGCCAGCAGCTTCAGCCAGAGCACAGATACGCAGTATTTT

size: -
J: TRBJ2-7
V: TRBV5-1
D: TRBD2
CDR3: CASSTPAGLAGNPSDEQYF
DNA: TGCGCCAGCAGCACCCCTGCGGGACTAGCGGGTAACCCGTCGGACGAGCAGTACTTC

size: -
J: TRBJ2-3
V: TRBV7-7
D: TRBD2
CDR3: CASSLAVGGTQYF
DNA: TGTGCTAGCAGCTTAGCCGTGGGAGGGACGCAGTATTTT

size: -
J: TRBJ2-3
V: TRBV7-3
D: -
CDR3: CASSSLGGPTDTQYF
DNA: TGTGCCAGCAGCTCCCTCGGGGGGCCCACAGATACGCAGTATTTT

size: -
J: TRBJ1-1
V: TRBV5-4
D: -
CDR3: CASSLGGVLRAFF
DNA: TGTGCCAGCAGCTTGGGGGGGGTATTGCGGGCTTTCTTT

size: -
J: TRBJ2-7
V: TRBV7-8
D: -
CDR3: CASSTRLVSYEQYF
DNA: TGTGCCAGCAGCACCCGACTAGTTTCCTACGAGCAGTACTTC

size: once
J: TRBJ1-1
V: TRBV5-8
D: TRBD1
CDR3: CASSLGDRGPREAFF
DNA: TGTGCCAGCAGCTTAGGGGACAGGGGCCCGAGGGAGGCTTTCTTT

size: few
J: TRBJ1-1
V: TRBV27
D: -
CDR3: CASSPNPGLRWTEAFF
DNA: TGTGCCAGCAGCCCTAACCCGGGCCTCAGGTGGACTGAAGCTTTCTTT

size: once
J: TRBJ2-7
V: TRBV11-2
D: -
CDR3: CASSSRDQGNFEQYF
DNA: TGTGCCAGCAGCTCCCGGGACCAGGGGAACTTCGAGCAGTACTTC

size: -
J: TRBJ2-3
V: TRBV5-1
D: TRBD2
CDR3: CASSFGLAEKPTDTQYF
DNA: TGCGCCAGCAGCTTTGGACTAGCGGAGAAACCCACAGATACGCAGTATTTT

size: -
J: TRBJ2-6
V: TRBV7-6
D: -
CDR3: CASKGGVSGANVLTF
DNA: TGTGCCAGCAAGGGAGGCGTCTCTGGGGCCAACGTCCTGACTTTC

size: -
J: TRBJ1-5
V: TRBV21-1
D: -
CDR3: CASSPGGRGFQPQHF
DNA: TGTGCCAGCAGCCCTGGGGGCAGGGGTTTTCAGCCCCAGCATTTT

size: -
J: TRBJ1-2
V: TRBV27
D: -
CDR3: CASSLNVQVGGYTF
DNA: TGTGCCAGCAGTTTAAACGTCCAGGTCGGTGGCTACACCTTC

size: -
J: TRBJ2-7
V: TRBV30
D: -
CDR3: CAWSLLTYEQYF
DNA: TGTGCCTGGAGTCTGCTTACCTACGAGCAGTACTTC

size: -
J: TRBJ2-1
V: TRBV5-1
D: TRBD2
CDR3: CASSSRGRSGRDNEQFF
DNA: TGCGCCAGCAGCTCCCGCGGGAGGAGCGGGAGGGACAATGAGCAGTTCTTC

size: -
J: TRBJ2-7
V: TRBV30
D: TRBD2
CDR3: CAWSPSLAGLYEQYF
DNA: TGTGCCTGGAGTCCCTCTTTAGCGGGGCTATACGAGCAGTACTTC

size: -
J: TRBJ2-2
V: TRBV11-2
D: -
CDR3: CASSRGVTRESTGELFF
DNA: TGTGCCAGCAGCCGAGGGGTGACTAGAGAAAGCACCGGGGAGCTGTTTTTT

size: -
J: TRBJ2-3
V: TRBV9
D: -
CDR3: CASSVAGSDTQYF
DNA: TGTGCCAGCAGCGTAGCGGGTTCCGATACGCAGTATTTT

size: -
J: TRBJ1-3
V: TRBV9
D: -
CDR3: CASSVHYSGNTIYF
DNA: TGTGCCAGCAGCGTACATTACTCTGGAAACACCATATATTTT

size: -
J: TRBJ2-5
V: TRBV7-9
D: -
CDR3: CASSLGAARETQYF
DNA: TGTGCCAGCAGCTTAGGGGCAGCCCGAGAGACCCAGTACTTC

size: -
J: TRBJ2-1
V: TRBV28
D: -
CDR3: CASSPAGMRGPYNEQFF
DNA: TGTGCCAGCAGTCCGGCAGGAATGCGGGGCCCTTACAATGAGCAGTTCTTC

size: -
J: TRBJ1-1
V: TRBV28
D: TRBD1
CDR3: CASSLSTGGGMNTEAFF
DNA: TGTGCCAGCAGTTTATCCACAGGGGGTGGTATGAACACTGAAGCTTTCTTT

size: -
J: TRBJ1-2
V: TRBV2
D: -
CDR3: CASSEMLPPHSLYGYTF
DNA: TGTGCCAGCAGTGAAATGCTACCCCCCCACAGCCTCTATGGCTACACCTTC

size: -
J: TRBJ2-4
V: TRBV29-1
D: TRBD1
CDR3: CSVERTGWTKNIQYF
DNA: TGCAGCGTTGAAAGGACAGGGTGGACCAAAAACATTCAGTACTTC

size: few
J: TRBJ1-3
V: TRBV28
D: -
CDR3: CASIPSPPVSGNTIYF
DNA: TGTGCCAGCATCCCTTCCCCCCCGGTCTCTGGAAACACCATATATTTT

size: once
J: TRBJ1-3
V: TRBV30
D: -
CDR3: CAWGEQGSGNTIHF
DNA: TGTGCCTGGGGTGAACAGGGATCTGGAAACACCATACATTTT

size: -
J: TRBJ2-7
V: TRBV6-1
D: -
CDR3: CASSEGQFLAGEQYF
DNA: TGTGCCAGCAGTGAAGGACAGTTTCTTGCGGGAGAGCAGTACTTC

size: few
J: TRBJ2-7
V: TRBV5-4
D: -
CDR3: CASRIGGSYEQYF
DNA: TGTGCCAGCAGAATCGGGGGTAGCTACGAGCAGTACTTC

size: -
J: TRBJ1-5
V: TRBV6-1
D: -
CDR3: CASSGELGGGQPQHF
DNA: TGTGCCAGCAGTGGGGAGCTGGGGGGCGGTCAGCCCCAGCATTTT

size: -
J: TRBJ2-7
V: TRBV7-6
D: -
CDR3: CASSLGGGGFYEQYF
DNA: TGTGCCAGCAGCTTAGGTGGCGGGGGCTTCTACGAGCAGTACTTC

size: -
J: TRBJ2-2
V: TRBV18
D: -
CDR3: CASSGIGNTGELFF
DNA: TGTGCCAGCTCCGGAATCGGAAACACCGGGGAGCTGTTTTTT

size: -
J: TRBJ2-5
V: TRBV27
D: TRBD1
CDR3: CASSLMGQGREETQYF
DNA: TGTGCCAGCAGTTTAATGGGACAGGGTCGTGAGGAGACCCAGTACTTC

size: few
J: TRBJ1-5
V: TRBV7-2
D: -
CDR3: CASSLGTWSNQPQHF
DNA: TGTGCCAGCAGCTTGGGGACCTGGAGCAATCAGCCCCAGCATTTT

size: once
J: TRBJ2-7
V: TRBV28
D: TRBD2
CDR3: CASRLSGRADEQYF
DNA: TGTGCCAGCAGATTGAGCGGGAGGGCCGACGAGCAGTACTTC